A selection of T cell receptor beta chains follows, all from one sample in a study of response to subunit inactivated influenza vaccine. TCRdb itself ran the RT-PCR reads through MiXCR, one entry per CDR3 protein. The top ten clones hold 9.5% to 12% of a sample with about 570,000 distinct CDR3 sequences, approximately 10% of them seen once. This sample was also put to use in a study of T cells expressing NK-cell markers.

The sequenced sample was PBMCs from blood, obtained on the day of vaccination. These TCRs come from a man aged 45 to 65 who received an inactivated influenza vaccine. CDR3s include the opening cysteine and the closing phenylalanine or tryptophan. D genes are given only for firm matches. The listing skips clone size in some rows; elsewhere it reads once, few, many or a size class.

clone size | J gene | V gene | D gene | CDR3 DNA | CDR3 protein
few | TRBJ1-1 | TRBV29-1 | - | TGCAGCGCATTACGGGTAACGAACACTGAAGCTTTCTTT | CSALRVTNTEAFF
few | TRBJ2-4 | TRBV5-1 | - | TGCGCCAGCAGCTTGTACTCGGCAGATACGGCCAAAAACATTCAGTACTTC | CASSLYSADTAKNIQYF
- | TRBJ2-2 | TRBV9 | - | TGTGCCAGCAGCTCCCCCACGAACACCGGGGAGCTGTTTTTT | CASSSPTNTGELFF
- | TRBJ2-7 | TRBV7-9 | TRBD2 | TGTGCCAGCAGCACCACGGTGCGGGAGGGCATGTACGAGCAGTACTTC | CASSTTVREGMYEQYF
few | TRBJ2-2 | TRBV9 | TRBD2 | TGTGCCAGCAGCTCCGGACTAGCGGGAACCGCGAACACCGGGGAGCTGTTTTTT | CASSSGLAGTANTGELFF
- | TRBJ2-7 | TRBV21-1 | - | TGTGCCAGCAGCAAAGAACTAGGGACAGGGGGCGCTTCCTACGAGCAGTACTTC | CASSKELGTGGASYEQYF
many | TRBJ2-3 | TRBV29-1 | - | TGCAGCGTTGGGTCCAGGGTGGGAGATACGCAGTATTTT | CSVGSRVGDTQYF
few | TRBJ2-1 | TRBV18 | - | TGTGCCAGCTCACCATGGTACAGCTCACAAAGCTCCTACAATGAGCAGTTCTTC | CASSPWYSSQSSYNEQFF
few | TRBJ2-5 | TRBV7-7 | TRBD2 | TGTGCCAGCAGCATGGGACTAGCGGGAGTAGAGACCCAGTACTTC | CASSMGLAGVETQYF
- | TRBJ2-1 | TRBV18 | TRBD2 | TGTGCCAGCTCACCACTTGAACTAGCGGGGGGGCCCCACAATGAGCAGTTCTTC | CASSPLELAGGPHNEQFF
- | TRBJ2-7 | TRBV6-2/TRBV6-3 | - | TGTGCCAGCAGTGACCCCAGCGAGGGGCCCGCCGCCTTCTACGAGCAGTACTTC | CASSDPSEGPAAFYEQYF
few | TRBJ2-2 | TRBV7-9 | TRBD1 | TGTGCCAGCGGCTTCGACAGGGGAACCGGGGAGCTGTTTTTT | CASGFDRGTGELFF
few | TRBJ1-2 | TRBV28 | TRBD1 | TGTGCCAGCAGTTTAGGGGACAGGCTTTTTTTCGGCTACACCTTC | CASSLGDRLFFGYTF
- | TRBJ2-3 | TRBV29-1 | TRBD2 | TGCAGCGTTGACGGGAGGCTCACAGATACGCAGTATTTT | CSVDGRLTDTQYF
- | TRBJ2-7 | TRBV11-2 | - | TGTGCCAGCAGCTTAGGACGGGACCTGTACTTC | CASSLGRDLYF
- | TRBJ2-1 | TRBV4-2 | TRBD2 | TGTGCCAGCAGCCAAGTTTCGAGCGGGGGGGCGGTTGAGCAGTTCTTC | CASSQVSSGGAVEQFF
few | TRBJ2-2 | TRBV21-1 | - | TGTGCCAGCAGCAAAGTACTAGCGGGAGTAATCCCCAACACCGGGGAGCTGTTTTTT | CASSKVLAGVIPNTGELFF
few | TRBJ2-1 | TRBV10-3 | TRBD1 | TGTGCCATCAGTTCCGCCACCGGGACAGCTTCCTACAATGAGCAGTTCTTC | CAISSATGTASYNEQFF
- | TRBJ2-7 | TRBV6-1 | - | TGTGCCAGCACCCTCTCTCCGGCGGGACTGACCGAGCAGTACTTC | CASTLSPAGLTEQYF
- | TRBJ1-4 | TRBV4-3 | - | TGCGCCAGCAGCCAAGATGGGGTCGAAAAACTGTTTTTT | CASSQDGVEKLFF
- | TRBJ2-2 | TRBV6-1 | - | TGTGCCAGCAGTGGGGATTATTTCAGGGTCGCGAACACCGGGGAGCTGTTTTTT | CASSGDYFRVANTGELFF
many | TRBJ2-7 | TRBV7-9 | - | TGTGCCAGCAGCCACTGGGATGGCTACGAGCAGTACTTC | CASSHWDGYEQYF
few | TRBJ2-7 | TRBV29-1 | - | TGCAGCGCACTTGACGAGCAGTACTTC | CSALDEQYF
many | TRBJ2-1 | TRBV12-3/TRBV12-4 | - | TGTGCCAGCAATCCGGGACACCAGAACAATGAGCAGTTCTTC | CASNPGHQNNEQFF
- | TRBJ2-5 | TRBV3-1 | - | TGTGCCAGCAGCGTTCAGGGATGGGAGACCCAGTACTTC | CASSVQGWETQYF
many | TRBJ2-7 | TRBV28 | - | TGTGCCAGCACCCGACAGGTGGGCTCCTACGAGCAGTACTTC | CASTRQVGSYEQYF
- | TRBJ2-1 | TRBV7-9 | - | TGTGCCAGCAGACCCCCCTTGGGGGATGGTAACAATGAGCAGTTCTTC | CASRPPLGDGNNEQFF
few | TRBJ2-3 | TRBV7-8 | - | TGTGCCAGCATTGACGGGTGGAGGCCAGATACGCAGTATTTT | CASIDGWRPDTQYF
- | TRBJ2-3 | TRBV27 | - | TGTGCCAGCAGTTTATCGTACGGCGGGACAGATACGCAGTATTTT | CASSLSYGGTDTQYF
- | TRBJ2-1 | TRBV2 | TRBD2 | TGTGCCAGCAGTATTTGGGCTAGCGGGCTGAGCTCCTACAATGAGCAGTTCTTC | CASSIWASGLSSYNEQFF
- | TRBJ2-1 | TRBV19 | TRBD1 | TGTGCCAGCCTCGACAGGGGCGCCTACAATGAGCAGTTCTTC | CASLDRGAYNEQFF
few | TRBJ2-2 | TRBV5-1 | - | TGCGCCAGCAGCTCTGGTAGTCAGGCCGGGGAGCTGTTTTTT | CASSSGSQAGELFF
- | TRBJ1-2 | TRBV6-5 | - | TGTGCCAGCAGTTCGTCCAACCTCTATGGCTACACCTTC | CASSSSNLYGYTF
- | TRBJ2-7 | TRBV27 | TRBD1 | TGTGCCAGCAATTTAGGACAGGAGTACGAGCAGTACTTC | CASNLGQEYEQYF
- | TRBJ2-1 | TRBV20-1 | - | TGCAGTGCTAGAGATTACCAGGGGCGGAATGAGCAGTTCTTC | CSARDYQGRNEQFF
few | TRBJ2-7 | TRBV7-9 | - | TGTGCCAGCAGCTTAGTCGGGGATAACTACGAGCAGTACTTC | CASSLVGDNYEQYF
- | TRBJ1-5 | TRBV6-1 | - | TGTGCCAGTAAGGCAGAGGGGGGTAGCAATCAGCCCCAGCATTTT | CASKAEGGSNQPQHF